This is a list of T cell receptor beta chains from one sample in a study of CD8 T cells in ankylosing spondylitis. TCRdb reprocessed the 5' RACE reads with MiXCR, giving one entry per CDR3 protein. The data hold 700,000 to 1,000,000 distinct CDR3 sequences, with approximately 12% observed a single time. Sequencing used blood, either unsorted or a sorted T cell fraction (not recorded which). These receptors came from a male donor with ankylosing spondylitis. CDR3s include the opening cysteine and the closing phenylalanine or tryptophan. A D gene is named only where the DNA matches it firmly. Size tells how often a clone was seen (once, few, many) or the class of an expanded clone, and some rows leave it out.

clone_size: many; j_call: TRBJ2-1; v_call: TRBV5-5; d_call: NA; cdr3_nt: TGTGCCAGCAGCTCTCGACAGGCAACGAGCGATGAGCAGTTCTTC; cdr3_aa: CASSSRQATSDEQFF
clone_size: few; j_call: TRBJ1-6; v_call: TRBV12-3/TRBV12-4; d_call: NA; cdr3_nt: TGTGCCAGCAGTTTAGGTCCCAGGGTACCCCTCCACTTT; cdr3_aa: CASSLGPRVPLHF
clone_size: NA; j_call: TRBJ2-1; v_call: TRBV20-1; d_call: NA; cdr3_nt: TGCAGTGCTAGAGTTGGTAGCAGCCCGGGATACAATGAGCAGTTCTTC; cdr3_aa: CSARVGSSPGYNEQFF
clone_size: NA; j_call: TRBJ1-2; v_call: TRBV18; d_call: NA; cdr3_nt: TGTGCCAGCTCACCGGAGTTAAGAGTAACTGGCTACACCTTC; cdr3_aa: CASSPELRVTGYTF
clone_size: NA; j_call: TRBJ1-3; v_call: TRBV12-3/TRBV12-4; d_call: NA; cdr3_nt: TGTGCCAGCAGTGTAGCGGAAACAGGGCCCTCTGGAAACACCATATATTTT; cdr3_aa: CASSVAETGPSGNTIYF
clone_size: NA; j_call: TRBJ1-2; v_call: TRBV4-2; d_call: NA; cdr3_nt: TGTGCCAGCAGCCAAGACCGGGAGAGGAGAGATGGCTACACCTTC; cdr3_aa: CASSQDRERRDGYTF
clone_size: few; j_call: TRBJ1-5; v_call: TRBV7-9; d_call: TRBD1; cdr3_nt: TGTGCCAGCAGCTCTTCGACAGGGGTAGAACAGCCCCAGCATTTT; cdr3_aa: CASSSSTGVEQPQHF
clone_size: few; j_call: TRBJ2-6; v_call: TRBV29-1; d_call: NA; cdr3_nt: TGCAGCGTTGAGCGGTGGCCTGGGGCCAACGTCCTGACTTTC; cdr3_aa: CSVERWPGANVLTF
clone_size: NA; j_call: TRBJ2-5; v_call: TRBV5-1; d_call: NA; cdr3_nt: TGCGCCAGCAGCTTGGGGGCAGTCGAAGAGACCCAGTACTTC; cdr3_aa: CASSLGAVEETQYF
clone_size: few; j_call: TRBJ1-3; v_call: TRBV6-1; d_call: TRBD1; cdr3_nt: TGTGCCAGCAGTCGGACAGGGCTCGGAAACACCATATATTTT; cdr3_aa: CASSRTGLGNTIYF
clone_size: many; j_call: TRBJ2-1; v_call: TRBV5-1; d_call: NA; cdr3_nt: TGCGCCAGCAGCTCGGCTAGCGTCAATGAGCAGTTCTTC; cdr3_aa: CASSSASVNEQFF
clone_size: NA; j_call: TRBJ2-2; v_call: TRBV7-2; d_call: TRBD2; cdr3_nt: TGTGCCACAGGACTAGCGGGGGCCCCGAACACCGGGGAGCTGTTTTTT; cdr3_aa: CATGLAGAPNTGELFF
clone_size: NA; j_call: TRBJ2-2; v_call: TRBV20-1; d_call: TRBD1; cdr3_nt: TGCAGTGCTAGAGATTATTTGAGGGGGCAGGGACGGGCCGGGGAGCTGTTTTTT; cdr3_aa: CSARDYLRGQGRAGELFF
clone_size: NA; j_call: TRBJ2-3; v_call: TRBV24-1; d_call: TRBD1; cdr3_nt: TGTGCCACCAGTGATGGGGACAGGGGGAACACAGATACGCAGTATTTT; cdr3_aa: CATSDGDRGNTDTQYF
clone_size: NA; j_call: TRBJ2-1; v_call: TRBV4-3; d_call: NA; cdr3_nt: TGCGCCAGCAGCCAAGACCCTCATCCTGACCGATACCCTGAGCAGTTCTTC; cdr3_aa: CASSQDPHPDRYPEQFF
clone_size: NA; j_call: TRBJ1-2; v_call: TRBV5-1; d_call: NA; cdr3_nt: TGCGCCAGCAGCTTGGACACAGGTGGCGGCTACACCTTC; cdr3_aa: CASSLDTGGGYTF
clone_size: few; j_call: TRBJ2-1; v_call: TRBV10-3; d_call: NA; cdr3_nt: TGTGCCATCAGGGGGGCCAACTACAATGAGCAGTTCTTC; cdr3_aa: CAIRGANYNEQFF
clone_size: few; j_call: TRBJ2-1; v_call: TRBV25-1; d_call: TRBD2; cdr3_nt: TGTGCCAGCAGTGCAAGACAACCCGGGACTAGCGGGAGGTATGAGCAGTTCTTC; cdr3_aa: CASSARQPGTSGRYEQFF
clone_size: few; j_call: TRBJ2-5; v_call: TRBV4-3; d_call: NA; cdr3_nt: TGCGCCAGCAGCCAAGCCCCCGCGGCTAGCGCCCAAGAGACCCAGTACTTC; cdr3_aa: CASSQAPAASAQETQYF
clone_size: few; j_call: TRBJ2-7; v_call: TRBV7-2; d_call: NA; cdr3_nt: TGTGCCAGCAGCTTAGTATCGTTCGGCAGGGGAGGCGAGCAGTACTTC; cdr3_aa: CASSLVSFGRGGEQYF
clone_size: NA; j_call: TRBJ1-5; v_call: TRBV12-3/TRBV12-4; d_call: NA; cdr3_nt: TGTGCCAGCAGTTTTAGCCTCGAGCCCCAGCATTTT; cdr3_aa: CASSFSLEPQHF
clone_size: many; j_call: TRBJ2-5; v_call: TRBV20-1; d_call: NA; cdr3_nt: TGCAGTGCAGAAGTTCCAGGGGTAGAGACCCAGTACTTC; cdr3_aa: CSAEVPGVETQYF
clone_size: NA; j_call: TRBJ1-2; v_call: TRBV25-1; d_call: TRBD1; cdr3_nt: TGTGCCAGCAAAGGGACAGGGGGTAACTATGGCTACACCTTC; cdr3_aa: CASKGTGGNYGYTF
clone_size: few; j_call: TRBJ1-4; v_call: TRBV20-1; d_call: TRBD1; cdr3_nt: TGCAGTGCTCGATCGGGACAGGATAATGAAAAACTGTTTTTT; cdr3_aa: CSARSGQDNEKLFF
clone_size: NA; j_call: TRBJ2-1; v_call: TRBV20-1; d_call: NA; cdr3_nt: TGCAGTGCTAGAATTGACTCCAATGAGCAGTTCTTC; cdr3_aa: CSARIDSNEQFF
clone_size: few; j_call: TRBJ2-7; v_call: TRBV7-8; d_call: NA; cdr3_nt: TGTGCCAGCAGCTGGACGAGCCATTACGAGCAGTACTTC; cdr3_aa: CASSWTSHYEQYF
clone_size: NA; j_call: TRBJ1-1; v_call: TRBV20-1; d_call: NA; cdr3_nt: TGCAGTGCGGCAGTTTATACTCGAGGGATGGCTGAAGCTTTCTTT; cdr3_aa: CSAAVYTRGMAEAFF
clone_size: many; j_call: TRBJ1-2; v_call: TRBV20-1; d_call: NA; cdr3_nt: TGCAGTGCTCCCTCCCTGGGGACTGGAGGCTACACCTTC; cdr3_aa: CSAPSLGTGGYTF
clone_size: many; j_call: TRBJ2-7; v_call: TRBV9; d_call: NA; cdr3_nt: TGTGCCAGCTCAGTGGGTGGGGTCTCCTACGAGCAGTACTTC; cdr3_aa: CASSVGGVSYEQYF
clone_size: NA; j_call: TRBJ1-1; v_call: TRBV9; d_call: NA; cdr3_nt: TGTGCCAGCAGCGTAGTAGACACTGAAGCTTTCTTT; cdr3_aa: CASSVVDTEAFF